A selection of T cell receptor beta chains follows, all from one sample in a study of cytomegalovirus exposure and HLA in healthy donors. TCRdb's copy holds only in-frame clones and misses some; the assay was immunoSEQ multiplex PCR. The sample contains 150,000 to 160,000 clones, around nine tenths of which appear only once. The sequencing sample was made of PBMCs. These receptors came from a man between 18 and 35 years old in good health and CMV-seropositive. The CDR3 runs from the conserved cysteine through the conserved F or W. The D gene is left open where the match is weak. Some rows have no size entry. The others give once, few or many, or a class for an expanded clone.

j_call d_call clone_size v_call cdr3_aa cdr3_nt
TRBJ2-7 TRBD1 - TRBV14 CASSPGQGTYEQYF TGTGCCAGCAGTCCGGGACAGGGGACCTACGAGCAGTACTTC
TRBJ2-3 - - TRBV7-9 CASRAGLTDTQYF TGTGCCAGCAGGGCGGGACTCACAGATACGCAGTATTTT
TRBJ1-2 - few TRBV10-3 CAISEGAAGYTF TGTGCCATCAGTGAGGGGGCGGCTGGCTACACCTTC
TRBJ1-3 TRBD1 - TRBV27 CASSSIRDRGNTIYF TGTGCCAGCAGTTCAATCCGGGACAGAGGAAACACCATATATTTT
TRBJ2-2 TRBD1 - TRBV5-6 CASRGTGAQKTGELFF TGTGCCAGCAGGGGGACAGGGGCGCAAAAGACCGGGGAGCTGTTTTTT
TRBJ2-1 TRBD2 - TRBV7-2 CASSPDGGSGNEQFF TGTGCCAGCAGCCCCGACGGGGGGAGTGGTAATGAGCAGTTCTTC
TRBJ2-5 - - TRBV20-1 CSAPRAGNLYF TGCAGTGCCCCCCGCGCGGGGAACCTGTACTTC
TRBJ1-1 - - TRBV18 CASSPQLARDTEAFF TGTGCCAGCTCACCACAACTGGCCAGGGACACTGAAGCTTTCTTT
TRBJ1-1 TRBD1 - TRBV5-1 CASSPRDRENTEAFF TGCGCCAGCAGCCCGCGGGACAGGGAGAACACTGAAGCTTTCTTT
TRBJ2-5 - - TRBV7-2 CASSLGAEEVRAQYF TGTGCCAGCAGCTTAGGGGCGGAGGAAGTTAGGGCCCAGTACTTC
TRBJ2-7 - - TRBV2 CASIRGSSYEQYF TGTGCCAGCATTCGGGGGAGCTCCTACGAGCAGTACTTC
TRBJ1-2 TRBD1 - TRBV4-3 CASSHSLTGGNGYTF TGCGCCAGCAGCCACAGCTTGACAGGGGGCAATGGCTACACCTTC
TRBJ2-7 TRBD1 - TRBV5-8 CASSSPTGSSYEQYF TGTGCCAGCAGCTCACCGACAGGGTCCTCCTACGAGCAGTACTTC
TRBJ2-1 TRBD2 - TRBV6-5 CASSGLAGGVNEQFF TGTGCCAGCAGTGGACTAGCGGGAGGAGTGAATGAGCAGTTCTTC
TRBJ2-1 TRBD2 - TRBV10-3 CAISPSGVPYNEQFF TGTGCCATCAGTCCTAGCGGGGTCCCATACAATGAGCAGTTCTTC
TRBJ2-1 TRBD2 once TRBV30 CAWSVPRLAGGPPFF TGTGCCTGGAGTGTACCTCGACTAGCGGGAGGGCCGCCGTTCTTC
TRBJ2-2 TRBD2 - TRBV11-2 CASSWIKLAGGLGELFF TGTGCCAGCAGCTGGATAAAGCTAGCGGGAGGGCTCGGGGAGCTGTTTTTT
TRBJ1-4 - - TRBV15 CATSREGPLAGAPQSFF TGTGCCACCAGCAGAGAAGGTCCCCTTGCGGGGGCCCCTCAGTCGTTTTTT
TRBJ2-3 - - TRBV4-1 CASSQPRDKFTDTQYF TGCGCCAGCAGCCAACCCCGGGACAAATTCACAGATACGCAGTATTTT
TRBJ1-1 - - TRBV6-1 CASSEVWGGAFF TGTGCCAGCAGTGAAGTGTGGGGGGGCGCTTTCTTT
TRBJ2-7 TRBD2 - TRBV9 CASSPTPSFSGVYEQYF TGTGCCAGCAGCCCTACCCCCAGCTTTAGCGGGGTATACGAGCAGTACTTC
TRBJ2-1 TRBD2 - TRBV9 CASSVISGSRDEQFF TGTGCCAGCAGCGTAATAAGCGGGAGTCGAGATGAGCAGTTCTTC
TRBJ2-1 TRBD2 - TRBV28 CASSYASGGAGNEQFF TGTGCCAGCAGTTACGCTAGCGGGGGGGCGGGAAATGAGCAGTTCTTC
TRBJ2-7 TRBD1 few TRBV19 CASSQGTVSSFSYEQYF TGTGCCAGTAGCCAGGGGACAGTGTCGAGCTTTTCCTACGAGCAGTACTTC
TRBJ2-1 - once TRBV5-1 CASSLGGLPEQFF TGCGCCAGCAGCTTGGGGGGACTTCCTGAGCAGTTCTTC
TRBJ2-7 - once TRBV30 CAWTSGAGSYEQYF TGTGCCTGGACCTCCGGCGCAGGGTCCTACGAGCAGTACTTC
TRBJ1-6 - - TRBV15 CATSASNRYNSPLHF TGTGCCACCAGCGCCTCTAATAGATATAATTCACCCCTCCACTTT
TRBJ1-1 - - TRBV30 CAWSHQENTEAFF TGTGCCTGGAGTCACCAGGAGAACACTGAAGCTTTCTTT
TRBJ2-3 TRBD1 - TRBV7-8 CASSLVNRGSTDTQYF TGTGCCAGCAGCTTAGTTAACAGGGGGAGCACAGATACGCAGTATTTT
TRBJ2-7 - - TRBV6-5 CASSYSAYGSLYEQYF TGTGCCAGCAGTTACTCGGCCTATGGGAGCCTCTACGAGCAGTACTTC
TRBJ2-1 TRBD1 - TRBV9 CASSPGTDSYNEQFF TGTGCCAGCAGCCCCGGGACAGATTCCTACAATGAGCAGTTCTTC
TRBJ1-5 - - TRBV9 CASSVGKSNQPQHF TGTGCCAGCAGCGTCGGGAAGAGCAATCAGCCCCAGCATTTT